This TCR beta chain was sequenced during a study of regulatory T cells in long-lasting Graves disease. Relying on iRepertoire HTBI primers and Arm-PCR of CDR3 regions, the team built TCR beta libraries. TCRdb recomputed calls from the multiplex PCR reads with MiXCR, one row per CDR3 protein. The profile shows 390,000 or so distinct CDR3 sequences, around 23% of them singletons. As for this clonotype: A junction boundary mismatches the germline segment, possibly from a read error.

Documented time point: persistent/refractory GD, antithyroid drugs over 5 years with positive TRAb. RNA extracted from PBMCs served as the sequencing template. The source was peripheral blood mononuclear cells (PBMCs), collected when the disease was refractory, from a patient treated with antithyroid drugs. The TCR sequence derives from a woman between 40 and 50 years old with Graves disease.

This chain's CDR3 is CASSMGASGLKF. DNA for the CDR3: TGTGCCAGTAGTATGGGGGCTAGCGGGCTCAAGTTC. The chain joins TRBV19 to TRBJ2-7, with 8 bases that match TRBD2. Germline V gene sequence: CDR1 LNHDA, CDR2 SQIVND (reference sequence). CDR3 length equals 12 residues.